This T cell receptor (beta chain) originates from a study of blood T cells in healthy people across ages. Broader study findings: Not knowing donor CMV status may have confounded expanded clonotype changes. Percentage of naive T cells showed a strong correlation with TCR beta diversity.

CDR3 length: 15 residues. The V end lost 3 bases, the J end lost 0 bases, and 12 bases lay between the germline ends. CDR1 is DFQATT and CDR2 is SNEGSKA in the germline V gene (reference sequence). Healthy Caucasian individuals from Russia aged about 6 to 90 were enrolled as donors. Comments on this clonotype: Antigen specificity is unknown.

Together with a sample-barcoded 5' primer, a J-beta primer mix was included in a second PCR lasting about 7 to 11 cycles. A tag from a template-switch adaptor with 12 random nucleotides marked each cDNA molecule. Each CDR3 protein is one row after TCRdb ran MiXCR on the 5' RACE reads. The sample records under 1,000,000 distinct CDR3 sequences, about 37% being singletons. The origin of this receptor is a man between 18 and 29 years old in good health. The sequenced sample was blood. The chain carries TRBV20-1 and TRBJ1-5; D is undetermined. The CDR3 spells CSARVRRNSNQPQHF. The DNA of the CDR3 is TGCAGTGCTAGGGTCCGGAGGAATAGCAATCAGCCCCAGCATTTT.